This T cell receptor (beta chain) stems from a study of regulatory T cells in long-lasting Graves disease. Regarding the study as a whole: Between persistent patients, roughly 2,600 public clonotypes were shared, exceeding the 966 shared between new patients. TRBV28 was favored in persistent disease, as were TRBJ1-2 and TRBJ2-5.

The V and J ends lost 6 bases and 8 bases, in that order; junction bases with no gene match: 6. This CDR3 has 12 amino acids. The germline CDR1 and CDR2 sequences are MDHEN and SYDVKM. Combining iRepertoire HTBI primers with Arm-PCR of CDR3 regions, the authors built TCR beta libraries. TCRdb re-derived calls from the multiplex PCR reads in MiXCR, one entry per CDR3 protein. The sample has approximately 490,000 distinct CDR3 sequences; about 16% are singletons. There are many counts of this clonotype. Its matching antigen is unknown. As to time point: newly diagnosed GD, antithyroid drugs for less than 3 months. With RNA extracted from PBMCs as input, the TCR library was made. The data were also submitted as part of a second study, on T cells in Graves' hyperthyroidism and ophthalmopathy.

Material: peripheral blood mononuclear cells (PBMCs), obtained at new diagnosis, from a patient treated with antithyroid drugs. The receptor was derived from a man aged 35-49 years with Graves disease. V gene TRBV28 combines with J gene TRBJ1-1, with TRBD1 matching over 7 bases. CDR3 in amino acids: CASRWTGREAFF. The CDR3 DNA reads TGTGCCAGCAGGTGGACAGGTCGGGAAGCTTTCTTT.